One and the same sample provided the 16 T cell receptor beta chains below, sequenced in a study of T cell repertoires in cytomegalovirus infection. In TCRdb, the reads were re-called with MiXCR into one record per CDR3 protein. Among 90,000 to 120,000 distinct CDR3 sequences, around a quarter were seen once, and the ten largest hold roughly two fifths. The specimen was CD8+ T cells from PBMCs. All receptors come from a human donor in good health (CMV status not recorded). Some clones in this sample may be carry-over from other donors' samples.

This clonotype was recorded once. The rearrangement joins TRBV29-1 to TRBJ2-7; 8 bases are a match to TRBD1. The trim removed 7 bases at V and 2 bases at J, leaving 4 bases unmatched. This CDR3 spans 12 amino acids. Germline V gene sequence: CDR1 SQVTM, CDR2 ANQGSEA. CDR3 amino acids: CSAEQGAYEQYF. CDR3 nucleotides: TGCAGCGCCGAACAGGGGGCCTACGAGCAGTACTTC.

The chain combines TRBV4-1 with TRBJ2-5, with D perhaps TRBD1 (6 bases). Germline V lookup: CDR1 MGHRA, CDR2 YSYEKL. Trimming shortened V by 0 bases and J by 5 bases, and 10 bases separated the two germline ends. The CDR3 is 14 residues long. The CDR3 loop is CASSQDQGWETQYF. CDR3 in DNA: TGCGCCAGCAGCCAAGACCAGGGGTGGGAGACCCAGTACTTC.

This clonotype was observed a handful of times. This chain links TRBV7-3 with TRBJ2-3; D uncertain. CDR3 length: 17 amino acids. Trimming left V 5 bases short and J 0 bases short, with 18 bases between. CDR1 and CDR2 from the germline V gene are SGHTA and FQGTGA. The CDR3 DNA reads TGTGCCAGCAGCCAGGCGGAGCCTACGCAAAGCACAGATACGCAGTATTTT. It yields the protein CASSQAEPTQSTDTQYF.

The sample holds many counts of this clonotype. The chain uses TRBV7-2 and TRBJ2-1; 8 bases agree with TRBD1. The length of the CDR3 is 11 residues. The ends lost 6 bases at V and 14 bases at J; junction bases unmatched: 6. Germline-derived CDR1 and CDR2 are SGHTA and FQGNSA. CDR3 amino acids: CASSLRGLEFF. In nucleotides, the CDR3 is TGTGCCAGCAGTCTCAGGGGGCTTGAGTTCTTC.

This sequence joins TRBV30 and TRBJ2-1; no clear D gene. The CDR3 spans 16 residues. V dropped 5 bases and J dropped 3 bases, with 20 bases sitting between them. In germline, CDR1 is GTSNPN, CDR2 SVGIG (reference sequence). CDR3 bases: TGTGCCTGGGGTGGACCCCCGGGCGGTGTCTACAATGAGCAGTTCTTC. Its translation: CAWGGPPGGVYNEQFF.

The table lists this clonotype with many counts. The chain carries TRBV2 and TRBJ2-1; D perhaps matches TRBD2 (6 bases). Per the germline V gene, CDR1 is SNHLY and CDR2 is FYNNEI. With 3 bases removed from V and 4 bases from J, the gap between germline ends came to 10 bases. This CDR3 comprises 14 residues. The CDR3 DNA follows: TGTGCCAGCAGTGACGGGAGAGCATACAATGAGCAGTTCTTC. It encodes CASSDGRAYNEQFF. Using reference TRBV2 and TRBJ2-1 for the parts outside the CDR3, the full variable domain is EPEVTQTPSHQVTQMGQEVILRCVPISNHLYFYWYRQILGQKVEFLVSFYNNEISEKSEIFDDQFSVERPDGSNFTLKIRSTKLEDSAMYFCASSDGRAYNEQFFGPGTRLTVL.

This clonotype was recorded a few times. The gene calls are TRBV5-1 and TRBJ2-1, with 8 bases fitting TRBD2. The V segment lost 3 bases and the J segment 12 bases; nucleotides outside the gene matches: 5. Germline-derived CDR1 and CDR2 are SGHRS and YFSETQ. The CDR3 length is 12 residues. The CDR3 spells CASSSGLAPQFF. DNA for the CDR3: TGCGCCAGCAGCTCTGGACTAGCTCCGCAGTTCTTC. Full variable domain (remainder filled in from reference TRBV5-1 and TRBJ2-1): KAGVTQTPRYLIKTRGQQVTLSCSPISGHRSVSWYQQTPGQGLQFLFEYFSETQRNKGNFPGRFSGRQFSNSRSEMNVSTLELGDSALYLCASSSGLAPQFFGPGTRLTVL.

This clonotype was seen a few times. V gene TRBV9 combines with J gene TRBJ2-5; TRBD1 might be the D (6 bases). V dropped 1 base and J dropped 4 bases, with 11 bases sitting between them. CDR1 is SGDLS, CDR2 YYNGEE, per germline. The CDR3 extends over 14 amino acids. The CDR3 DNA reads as TGTGCCAGCAGCGTATCAGGGGCCAGAGAGACCCAGTACTTC. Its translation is CASSVSGARETQYF.

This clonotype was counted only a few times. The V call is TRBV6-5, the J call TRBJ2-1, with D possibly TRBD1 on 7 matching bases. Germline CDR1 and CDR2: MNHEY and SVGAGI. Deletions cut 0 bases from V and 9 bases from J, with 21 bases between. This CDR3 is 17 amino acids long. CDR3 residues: CASSYSGGPGGLGEQFF. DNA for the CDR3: TGTGCCAGCAGTTACTCTGGGGGACCAGGGGGGCTGGGTGAGCAGTTCTTC.

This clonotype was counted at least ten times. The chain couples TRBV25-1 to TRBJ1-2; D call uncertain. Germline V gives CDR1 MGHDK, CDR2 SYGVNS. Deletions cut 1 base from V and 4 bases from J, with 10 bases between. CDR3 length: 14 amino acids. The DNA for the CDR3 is TGTGCCAGCAGTGAATCCACAGTCTCCTATGGCTACACCTTC. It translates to CASSESTVSYGYTF.

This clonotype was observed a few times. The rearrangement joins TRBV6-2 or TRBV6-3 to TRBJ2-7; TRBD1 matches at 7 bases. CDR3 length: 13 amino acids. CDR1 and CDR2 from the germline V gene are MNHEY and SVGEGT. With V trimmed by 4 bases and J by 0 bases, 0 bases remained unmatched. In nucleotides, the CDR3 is TGTGCCAGCAGTTGGGACAGCTCCTACGAGCAGTACTTC. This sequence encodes CASSWDSSYEQYF.

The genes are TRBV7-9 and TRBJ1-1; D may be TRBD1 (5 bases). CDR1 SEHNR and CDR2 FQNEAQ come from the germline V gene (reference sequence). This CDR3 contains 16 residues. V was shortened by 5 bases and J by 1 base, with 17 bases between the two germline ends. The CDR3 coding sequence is TGTGCCAGCAGCCCCCCGGGACGAAGGCAGAACACTGAAGCTTTCTTT. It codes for CASSPPGRRQNTEAFF.

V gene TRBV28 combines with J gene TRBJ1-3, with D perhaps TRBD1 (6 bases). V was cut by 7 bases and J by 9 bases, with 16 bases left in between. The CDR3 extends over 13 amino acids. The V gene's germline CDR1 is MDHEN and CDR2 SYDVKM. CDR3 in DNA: TGTGCCAGCACAACTTGGGGGCCCCCCACCATATATTTT. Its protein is CASTTWGPPTIYF. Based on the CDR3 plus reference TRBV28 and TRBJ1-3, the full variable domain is DVKVTQSSRYLVKRTGEKVFLECVQDMDHENMFWYRQDPGLGLRLIYFSYDVKMKEKGDIPEGYSVSREKKERFSLILESASTNQTSMYLCASTTWGPPTIYFGEGSWLTVV.

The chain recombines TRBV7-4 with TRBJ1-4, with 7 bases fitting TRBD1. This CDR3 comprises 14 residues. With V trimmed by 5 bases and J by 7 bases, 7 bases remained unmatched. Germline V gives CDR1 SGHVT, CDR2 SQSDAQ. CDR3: CASSTRAGGEKLFF. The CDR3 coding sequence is TGTGCCAGCAGCACTCGGGCAGGGGGTGAAAAACTGTTTTTT.

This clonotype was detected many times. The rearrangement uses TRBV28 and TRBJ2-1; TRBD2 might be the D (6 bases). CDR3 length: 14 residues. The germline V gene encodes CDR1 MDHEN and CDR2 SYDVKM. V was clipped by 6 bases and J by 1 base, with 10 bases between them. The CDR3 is CASSNAGSYNEQFF. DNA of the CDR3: TGTGCCAGCAGCAACGCGGGATCCTACAATGAGCAGTTCTTC.

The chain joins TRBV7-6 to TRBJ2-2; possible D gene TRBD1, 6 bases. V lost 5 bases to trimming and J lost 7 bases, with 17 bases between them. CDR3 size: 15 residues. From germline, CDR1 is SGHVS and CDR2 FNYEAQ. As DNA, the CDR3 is TGTGCCAGCAGCACCTTGACAGGCCGGATCGGGGAGCTGTTTTTT. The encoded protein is CASSTLTGRIGELFF.